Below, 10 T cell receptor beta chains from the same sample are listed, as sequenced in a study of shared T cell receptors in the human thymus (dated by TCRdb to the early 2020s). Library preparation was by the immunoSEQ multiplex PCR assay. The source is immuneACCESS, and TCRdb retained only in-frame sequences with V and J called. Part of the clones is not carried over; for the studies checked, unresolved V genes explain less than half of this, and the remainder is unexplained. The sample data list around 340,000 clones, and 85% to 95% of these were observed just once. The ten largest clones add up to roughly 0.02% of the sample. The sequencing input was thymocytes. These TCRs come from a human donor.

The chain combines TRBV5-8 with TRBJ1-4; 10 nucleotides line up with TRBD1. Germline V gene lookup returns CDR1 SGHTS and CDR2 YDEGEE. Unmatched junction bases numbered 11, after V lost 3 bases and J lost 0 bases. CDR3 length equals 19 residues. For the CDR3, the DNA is TGTGCCAGCAGCTACTCCGGACAGGGGGGCCCTGCAACTAATGAAAAACTGTTTTTT. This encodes CASSYSGQGGPATNEKLFF.

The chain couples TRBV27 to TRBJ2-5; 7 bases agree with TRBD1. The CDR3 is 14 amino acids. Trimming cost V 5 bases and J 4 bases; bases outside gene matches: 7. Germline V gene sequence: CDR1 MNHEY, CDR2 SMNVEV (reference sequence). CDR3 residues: CASSGSTGTETQYF. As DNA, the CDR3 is TGTGCCAGCAGTGGATCGACAGGGACAGAGACCCAGTACTTC.

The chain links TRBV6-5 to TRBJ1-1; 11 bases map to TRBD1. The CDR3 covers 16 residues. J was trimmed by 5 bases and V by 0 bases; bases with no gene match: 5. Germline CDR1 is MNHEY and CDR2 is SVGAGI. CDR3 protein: CASSYSRTGGGTEAFF. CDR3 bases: TGTGCCAGCAGTTACTCGAGGACAGGGGGCGGGACTGAAGCTTTCTTT.

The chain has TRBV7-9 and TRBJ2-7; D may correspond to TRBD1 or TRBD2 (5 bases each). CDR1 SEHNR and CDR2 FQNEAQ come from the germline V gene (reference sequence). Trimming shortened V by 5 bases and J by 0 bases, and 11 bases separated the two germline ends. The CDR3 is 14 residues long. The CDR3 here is CASSGGNSSYEQYF. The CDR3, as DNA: TGTGCCAGCAGCGGGGGAAATAGCTCCTACGAGCAGTACTTC.

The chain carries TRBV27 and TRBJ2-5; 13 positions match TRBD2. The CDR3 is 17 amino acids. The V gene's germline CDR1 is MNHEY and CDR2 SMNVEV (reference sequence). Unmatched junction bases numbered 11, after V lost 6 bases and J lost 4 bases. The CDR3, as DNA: TGTGCCAGCAGATCCTGGACTAGCGGGAGATCTGGAGAGACCCAGTACTTC. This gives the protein CASRSWTSGRSGETQYF.

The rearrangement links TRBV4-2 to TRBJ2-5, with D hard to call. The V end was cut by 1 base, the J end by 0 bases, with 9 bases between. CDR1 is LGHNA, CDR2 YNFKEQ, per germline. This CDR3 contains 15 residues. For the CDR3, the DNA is TGTGCCAGCAGCCAAGGCGAAGTTAACCAAGAGACCCAGTACTTC. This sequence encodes CASSQGEVNQETQYF.

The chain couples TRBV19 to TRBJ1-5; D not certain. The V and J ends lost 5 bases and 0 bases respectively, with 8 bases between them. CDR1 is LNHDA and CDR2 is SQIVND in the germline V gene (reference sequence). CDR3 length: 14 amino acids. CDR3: CASSLRLSNQPQHF. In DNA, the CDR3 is TGTGCCAGTAGTCTAAGACTTAGCAATCAGCCCCAGCATTTT. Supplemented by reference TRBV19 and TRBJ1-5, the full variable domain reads DGGITQSPKYLFRKEGQNVTLSCEQNLNHDAMYWYRQDPGQGLRLIYYSQIVNDFQKGDIAEGYSVSREKKESFPLTVTSAQKNPTAFYLCASSLRLSNQPQHFGDGTRLSIL.

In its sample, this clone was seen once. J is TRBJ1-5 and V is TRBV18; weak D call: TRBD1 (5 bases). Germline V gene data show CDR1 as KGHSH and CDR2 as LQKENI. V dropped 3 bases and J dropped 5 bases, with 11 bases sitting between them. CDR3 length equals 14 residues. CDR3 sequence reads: CASSPTTGDQPQHF. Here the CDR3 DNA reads TGTGCCAGCTCACCCACTACAGGAGATCAGCCCCAGCATTTT.

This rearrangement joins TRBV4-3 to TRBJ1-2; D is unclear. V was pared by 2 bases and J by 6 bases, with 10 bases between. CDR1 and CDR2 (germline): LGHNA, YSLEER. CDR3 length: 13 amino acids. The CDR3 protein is CASSQHLLDGYTF. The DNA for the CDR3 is TGCGCCAGCAGCCAACACCTTCTCGATGGCTACACCTTC.

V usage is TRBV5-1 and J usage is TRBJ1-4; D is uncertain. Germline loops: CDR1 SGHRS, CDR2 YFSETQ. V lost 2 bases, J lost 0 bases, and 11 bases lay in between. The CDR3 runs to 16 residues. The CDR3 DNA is TGCGCCAGCAGCTTTAGGCAAAGGACAACTAATGAAAAACTGTTTTTT. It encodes CASSFRQRTTNEKLFF.